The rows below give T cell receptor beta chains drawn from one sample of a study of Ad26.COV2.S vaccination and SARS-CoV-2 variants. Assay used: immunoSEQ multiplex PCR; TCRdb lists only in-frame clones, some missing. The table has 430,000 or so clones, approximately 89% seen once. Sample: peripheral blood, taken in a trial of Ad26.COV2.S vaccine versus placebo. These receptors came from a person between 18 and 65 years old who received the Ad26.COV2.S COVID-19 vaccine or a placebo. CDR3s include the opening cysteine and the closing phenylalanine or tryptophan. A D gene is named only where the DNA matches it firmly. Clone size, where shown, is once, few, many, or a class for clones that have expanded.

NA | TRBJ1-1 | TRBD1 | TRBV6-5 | TGTGCCAGCAGGTGGGACAGACGGGGTTACACTGAAGCTTTCTTT | CASRWDRRGYTEAFF
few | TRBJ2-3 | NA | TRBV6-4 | TGTGCCAGCAGTGGGGACGGGGTCACAGATACGCAGTATTTT | CASSGDGVTDTQYF
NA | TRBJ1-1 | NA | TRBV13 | TGTGCCAGCAGCTTAGATAAGGTGTTTTCGGGAGCTTTCTTT | CASSLDKVFSGAFF
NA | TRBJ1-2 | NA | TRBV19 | TGTGCCAGTAGTATACGGGGGGGCGATGGCTACACCTTC | CASSIRGGDGYTF
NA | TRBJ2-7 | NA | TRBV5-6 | TGTGCCAGCAGCTTTGGATACTACGAGCAGTACTTC | CASSFGYYEQYF
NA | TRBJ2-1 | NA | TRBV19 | TGTGCCAGTAGCTGGGGGACCGAGAATGAGCAGTTCTTC | CASSWGTENEQFF
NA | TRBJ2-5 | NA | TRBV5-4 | TGTGCCAGCAGCACGAGGGCGGGGGCTCTAGGAGAGACCCAGTACTTC | CASSTRAGALGETQYF
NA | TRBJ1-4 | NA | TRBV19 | TGTGCCAGTAGTACTGAAGCCCGGGAAAAACTGTTTTTT | CASSTEAREKLFF
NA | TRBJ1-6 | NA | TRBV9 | TGTGCCAGCAGCGTAGAAGGGGAGGGGAATTCACCCCTCCACTTT | CASSVEGEGNSPLHF
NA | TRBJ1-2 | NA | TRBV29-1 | TGCAGCGCCCGAGGGGGTGACTATGGCTACACCTTC | CSARGGDYGYTF
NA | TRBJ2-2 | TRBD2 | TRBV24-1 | TGTGCCACCAGTGATCCTAGCGGGAGAAACACCGGGGAGCTGTTTTTT | CATSDPSGRNTGELFF
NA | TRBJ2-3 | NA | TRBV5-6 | TGTGCCAGCAGCTCATACACAGATACGCAGTATTTT | CASSSYTDTQYF